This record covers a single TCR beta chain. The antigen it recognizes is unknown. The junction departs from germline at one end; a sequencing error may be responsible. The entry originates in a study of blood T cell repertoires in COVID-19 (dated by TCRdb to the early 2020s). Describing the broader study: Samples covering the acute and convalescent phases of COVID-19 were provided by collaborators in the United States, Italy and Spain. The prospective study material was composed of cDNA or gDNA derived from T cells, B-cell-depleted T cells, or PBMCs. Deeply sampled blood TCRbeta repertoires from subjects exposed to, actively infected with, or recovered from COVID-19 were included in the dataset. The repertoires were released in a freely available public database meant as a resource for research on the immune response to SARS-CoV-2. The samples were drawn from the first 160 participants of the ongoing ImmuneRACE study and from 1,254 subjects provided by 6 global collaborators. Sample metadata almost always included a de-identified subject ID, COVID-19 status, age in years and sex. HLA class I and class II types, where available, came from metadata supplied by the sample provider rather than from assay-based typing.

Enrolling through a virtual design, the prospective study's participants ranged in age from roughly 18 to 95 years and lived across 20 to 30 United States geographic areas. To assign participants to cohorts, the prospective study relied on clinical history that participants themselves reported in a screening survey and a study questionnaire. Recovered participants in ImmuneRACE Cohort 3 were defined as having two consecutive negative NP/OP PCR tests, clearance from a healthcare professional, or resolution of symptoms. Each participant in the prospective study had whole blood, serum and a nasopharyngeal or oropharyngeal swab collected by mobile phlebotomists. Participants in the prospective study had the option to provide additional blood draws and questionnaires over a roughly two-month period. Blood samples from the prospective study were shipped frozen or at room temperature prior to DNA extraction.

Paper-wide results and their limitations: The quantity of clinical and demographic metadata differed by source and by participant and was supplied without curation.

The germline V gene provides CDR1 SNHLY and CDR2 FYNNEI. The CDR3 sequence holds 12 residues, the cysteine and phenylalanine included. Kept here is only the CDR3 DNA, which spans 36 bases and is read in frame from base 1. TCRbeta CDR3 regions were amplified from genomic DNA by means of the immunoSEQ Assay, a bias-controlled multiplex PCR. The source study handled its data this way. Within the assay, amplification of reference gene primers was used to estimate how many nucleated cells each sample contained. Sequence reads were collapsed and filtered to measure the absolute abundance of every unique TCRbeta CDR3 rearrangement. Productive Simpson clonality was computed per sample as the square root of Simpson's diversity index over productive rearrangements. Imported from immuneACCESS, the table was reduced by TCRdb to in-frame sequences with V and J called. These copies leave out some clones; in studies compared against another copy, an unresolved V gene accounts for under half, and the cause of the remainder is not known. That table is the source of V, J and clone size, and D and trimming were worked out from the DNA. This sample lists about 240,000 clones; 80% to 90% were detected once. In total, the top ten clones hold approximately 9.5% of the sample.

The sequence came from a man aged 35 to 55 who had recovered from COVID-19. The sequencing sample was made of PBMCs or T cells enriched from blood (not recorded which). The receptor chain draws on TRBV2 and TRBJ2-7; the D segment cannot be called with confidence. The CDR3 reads CASSEAGQTWDF. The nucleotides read TGTGCCAGCAGTGAAGCGGGCCAGACATGGGACTTC. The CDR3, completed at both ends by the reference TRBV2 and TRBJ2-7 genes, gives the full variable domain EPEVTQTPSHQVTQMGQEVILRCVPISNHLYFYWYRQILGQKVEFLVSFYNNEISEKSEIFDDQFSVERPDGSNFTLKIRSTKLEDSAMYFCASSEAGQTWDFGPGTRLTVT.